The clone carrying this T cell receptor beta chain was counted only a few times. Vbeta (60) and Jbeta (13) primers were used in the PCR. The repertoire was sequenced with immunoSEQ multiplex PCR; TCRdb's copy has only in-frame clones and lacks some. The sample comprises 140,000 or so clones, roughly 70% of which are singletons, and around 4% rests with the top ten. This record comes from a study of cytomegalovirus exposure and HLA in healthy donors. About the study: An early release of data contained roughly 90 million unique TCRs, which came from HLA-typed donors.

The source material was PBMCs. This clonotype was sampled from a man aged 18 to 35 in good health and CMV-seropositive.

In DNA form, the CDR3 reads TGTGCCACCAGCAGCCCTACAGGGAGTGAGCAGTTCTTC. This codes for CATSSPTGSEQFF. V is TRBV15 and J is TRBJ2-1; perhaps TRBD1 as D (6 bases). Germline-derived CDR1 and CDR2 are LNHNV and YYDKDF (reference sequence). There are 13 residues in the CDR3. V lost 3 bases to trimming and J lost 9 bases, with 12 bases between them.